According to its frequency, the clone carrying this TCR beta chain is medium-sized. What it binds is not known. With the read ending 3 residues before the CDR3 end, the germline J gene is used to fill in that end. This specimen comes from a study of Tregs in tolerant kidney transplant recipients. Whole-study findings and limits: Validation in larger populations is needed because few patients were studied. Donor-specific Treg expansion exceeded global Treg expansion in tolerant patients, suggesting antigen drive.

Trimming left V 4 bases short and J 1 base short, with 12 bases between. Germline V gene sequence: CDR1 SGHDT, CDR2 YYEEEE. The CDR3 covers 15 residues. The nonmyeloablative bone marrow transplants came from related graft donors, with transient mixed chimerism. Unstimulated Tregs (CD4+CD25+CD127-) and CD4+CD25- non-Tregs were sorted from PBMCs. Measured with immunoSEQ multiplex PCR; TCRdb has only the in-frame clones, and not every one. There are about 6,300 clones in the sample, with 5.5% to 6.5% held by the top ten. The genes are TRBV5-6 and TRBJ1-3; unclear D gene. Sequencing was performed on CD4+ T cells from blood (PBMCs), taken 6 months after the transplant. This sequence originates from a human patient who received a combined kidney and bone marrow transplant. The T cells may come from the graft donor. Incomplete CDR3 DNA: TGTGCCAGCAGCGCTAACTACGAATCTGGAAACACC. Translation gives CASSANYESGNT. The full CDR3 protein is CASSANYESGNTIYF.